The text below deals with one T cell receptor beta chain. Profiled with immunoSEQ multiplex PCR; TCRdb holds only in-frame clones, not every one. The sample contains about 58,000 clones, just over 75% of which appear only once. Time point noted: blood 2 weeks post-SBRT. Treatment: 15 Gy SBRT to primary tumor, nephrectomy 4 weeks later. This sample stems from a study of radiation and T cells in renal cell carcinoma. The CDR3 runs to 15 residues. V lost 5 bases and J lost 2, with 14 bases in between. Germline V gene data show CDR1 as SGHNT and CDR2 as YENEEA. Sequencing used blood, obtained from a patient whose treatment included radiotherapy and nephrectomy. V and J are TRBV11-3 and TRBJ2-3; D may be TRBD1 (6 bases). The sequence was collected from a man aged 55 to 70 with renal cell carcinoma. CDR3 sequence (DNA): TGTGCCAGCAGCCAGAGACAGGCGGACACAGATACGCAGTATTTT. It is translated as CASSQRQADTDTQYF.